The next 8 T cell receptor beta chains were all read from a single sample in a study of blood T cell repertoires in COVID-19. Measured with immunoSEQ multiplex PCR; TCRdb has only the in-frame clones, and not every one. Of 99,000 or so clones listed, around 90% are singletons. The specimen sequenced was peripheral blood. The receptor set was obtained from a man between 50 and 59 years old with COVID-19, enrolled during active disease.

A single count supports this clone. The chain is built from TRBV10-3 and TRBJ1-1, with 10 bases that match TRBD1. The CDR3 has 16 residues. V dropped 7 bases and J dropped 5; count of bases not matched to a gene: 13. The V gene's germline CDR1 is ENHRY and CDR2 SYGVKD. CDR3 loop: CAITKGQGPGVTEAFF. The CDR3 region has the DNA TGTGCCATCACTAAGGGACAGGGGCCGGGGGTTACTGAAGCTTTCTTT.

This clone was recorded once. V usage is TRBV27 and J usage is TRBJ1-1; D is uncertain. The germline V gene has CDR1 MNHEY and CDR2 SMNVEV (reference sequence). There are 16 residues in the CDR3. V dropped 3 bases and J dropped 4 bases, with 18 bases sitting between them. The CDR3 protein is CASSLDSPLRGTEAFF. The CDR3 region has the DNA TGTGCCAGCAGTTTGGATTCCCCGCTTCGAGGCACTGAAGCTTTCTTT.

With respect to this clone: The sample contains more than one DNA sequence encoding this CDR3. The rearrangement links TRBV5-1 to TRBJ1-1; 9 bases match TRBD1. Losses at the gene ends were 3 bases for V and 0 bases for J; bases not matched to a gene: 3. The CDR3 extends over 15 amino acids. In germline, CDR1 is SGHRS, CDR2 YFSETQ. The CDR3 is CASSWGTGMNTEAFF. The CDR3 DNA reads as TGCGCCAGCAGCTGGGGGACAGGGATGAACACTGAAGCTTTCTTT.

V is TRBV5-4 and J is TRBJ2-1, with D unresolved. The CDR3 is 15 residues long. Germline-derived CDR1 and CDR2 are SGHNT and YYREEE (reference sequence). Trimming took 0 bases from V and 0 from J, leaving 7 bases between them. The CDR3 is CASSLDWSSYNEQFF. DNA for the CDR3: TGTGCCAGCAGCTTGGACTGGAGCTCCTACAATGAGCAGTTCTTC.

This sequence joins TRBV15 and TRBJ1-1; D unclear. CDR1 LNHNV and CDR2 YYDKDF come from the germline V gene (reference sequence). The CDR3 runs 14 residues. Trimming took 0 bases from V and 2 from J, leaving 7 bases between them. In DNA, the CDR3 is TGTGCCACCAGCAGAGACCGGGTCAACACTGAAGCTTTCTTT. It yields the protein CATSRDRVNTEAFF.

The chain links TRBV11-3 to TRBJ2-2, with D possibly matching TRBD2 (6 bases). V was shortened by 5 bases and J by 2 bases, with 15 bases between the two germline ends. This CDR3 region has 16 residues. Germline V gives CDR1 SGHNT, CDR2 YENEEA. Written as DNA, the CDR3 is TGTGCCAGCAGCCCTAGTCCGGGGACTAACACCGGGGAGCTGTTTTTT. This codes for CASSPSPGTNTGELFF.

CDR3 sequence reads: CASSQATNYGYTF. In DNA form, the CDR3 reads TGTGCCAGCAGCCAAGCCACAAACTATGGCTACACCTTC. The genes are TRBV14 and TRBJ1-2; D not certain. V was shortened by 1 base and J by 2 bases, with 5 bases between the two germline ends. This CDR3 is built from 13 residues. Germline CDR1 SGHDN, CDR2 FVKESK.

The chain has TRBV30 and TRBJ2-7; the match to TRBD2 covers 7 bases. Germline CDR1 and CDR2: GTSNPN and SVGIG (reference sequence). V shed 5 bases, J shed 3 bases, and the junction held 1 base outside the gene matches. The CDR3 totals 11 residues. CDR3 DNA: TGTGCCTGGGGGAGGGACTACGAGCAGTACTTC. Its translation is CAWGRDYEQYF.